What follows are 17 T cell receptor beta chains derived from one specimen sequenced in a study of PD-L1 blockade in urothelial cancer. Time point here: peripheral blood 6 weeks after treatment start. Generated by immunoSEQ multiplex PCR, the TCRdb table keeps only in-frame clones and is missing some. The sample has some 48,000 clones; 70% to 90% are singletons. Specimen: PBMCs, collected around atezolizumab (anti-PD-L1) treatment. These receptors were collected from a man in his sixties with urothelial cancer.

This sequence joins TRBV18 and TRBJ2-7, with 8 positions matching TRBD2. The germline V gene has CDR1 KGHSH and CDR2 LQKENI. The ends lost 3 bases at V and 1 base at J; junction bases unmatched: 11. The CDR3 totals 17 residues. The CDR3 coding sequence is TGTGCCAGCTCACCGAGACCGGGGGGGAGTGGATCCTACGAGCAGTACTTC. The encoded protein is CASSPRPGGSGSYEQYF.

This clone has more than one count but fewer than ten. J is TRBJ1-3 and V is TRBV18; 7 bases fit TRBD1. Germline V gene lookup returns CDR1 KGHSH and CDR2 LQKENI. The CDR3 runs 19 residues. V trimming: 1 base; J trimming: 0 bases; junction bases outside the gene matches: 12. The CDR3 is CASSPQAARGQSSGNTIYF. The CDR3 region has the DNA TGTGCCAGCTCACCACAGGCGGCTCGGGGACAGAGCTCTGGAAACACCATATATTTT.

The chain recombines TRBV6-6 with TRBJ2-3; no clear D gene. Trimming took 8 bases from V and 3 from J, leaving 6 bases between them. Per the germline V gene, CDR1 is MNHNY and CDR2 is SVGAGI (reference sequence). The CDR3 covers 11 residues. CDR3: CASGHTDTQYF. The CDR3 coding sequence is TGTGCCAGCGGCCATACAGATACGCAGTATTTT.

CDR3 sequence: CASSWSSGGAFEQYF. As DNA, the CDR3 is TGTGCCAGCAGCTGGTCTAGCGGGGGGGCCTTCGAGCAGTACTTC. V gene TRBV5-4 combines with J gene TRBJ2-7; TRBD2 agrees at 12 bases. The CDR3 totals 15 residues. V lost 3 bases to trimming and J lost 6 bases; unmatched junction nucleotides: 7. Germline assignment: CDR1 SGHNT and CDR2 YYREEE (reference sequence). Drawing the rest from reference TRBV5-4 and TRBJ2-7, the complete variable domain is ETGVTQSPTHLIKTRGQQVTLRCSSQSGHNTVSWYQQALGQGPQFIFQYYREEENGRGNFPPRFSGLQFPNYSSELNVNALELDDSALYLCASSWSSGGAFEQYFGPGTRLTVT.

This rearrangement joins TRBV11-2 to TRBJ2-7, with D perhaps TRBD2 (6 bases). V lost 5 bases and J lost 3, with 23 bases in between. This CDR3 contains 17 residues. Per germline, CDR1 SGHAT and CDR2 FQNNGV. The CDR3 DNA reads as TGTGCCAGCAGCCCTCCCGGAGGGCAGGGAAGCCGCTACGAGCAGTACTTC. Translating it yields CASSPPGGQGSRYEQYF.

The chain has TRBV7-6 and TRBJ2-5; D remains unclear. The CDR3 consists of 12 residues. CDR1 is SGHVS and CDR2 is FNYEAQ in the germline V gene. V was cut by 5 bases and J by 4 bases, with 8 bases left in between. CDR3 in amino acids: CASSKRVETQYF. As DNA, the CDR3 is TGTGCCAGCAGCAAACGCGTAGAGACCCAGTACTTC.

The chain uses TRBV7-2 and TRBJ1-1; D unclear. Trimming removed 3 bases from V and 4 bases from J, with 15 bases in between. The CDR3 extends over 15 amino acids. Germline V gives CDR1 SGHTA, CDR2 FQGNSA. CDR3 sequence reads: CASSLSRIAGTEAFF. CDR3 DNA sequence: TGTGCCAGCAGCTTGAGCCGGATTGCAGGCACTGAAGCTTTCTTT.

The CDR3 nucleotides read TGCGCCAGCAGCTTGAGTGGGGCCACTGAAGCTTTCTTT. Amino acid sequence: CASSLSGATEAFF. This chain connects TRBV5-1 to TRBJ1-1; possible D gene TRBD1, 5 bases. Trimming left V 1 base short and J 4 bases short, with 8 bases between. The CDR3 spans 13 residues. The germline CDR1 and CDR2 sequences are SGHRS and YFSETQ.

The V and J genes are TRBV30 and TRBJ1-3; D is unresolved. The CDR3 has 15 residues. CDR1 and CDR2 (germline): GTSNPN, SVGIG (reference sequence). Trimming left V 1 base short and J 1 base short, with 11 bases between. The CDR3 nucleotides read TGTGCCTGGAGTGCGACGCGGGTATCTGGAAACACCATATATTTT. Its translation: CAWSATRVSGNTIYF. The whole variable domain, remainder taken from reference TRBV30 and TRBJ1-3, is SQTIHQWPATLVQPVGSPLSLECTVEGTSNPNLYWYRQAAGRGLQLLFYSVGIGQISSEVPQNLSASRPQDRQFILSSKKLLLSDSGFYLCAWSATRVSGNTIYFGEGSWLTVV.

This clone was observed once. CDR3 region: CASSSDGGVGYGYTF. CDR3 nucleotides: TGTGCCAGCAGTTCCGATGGGGGCGTCGGCTATGGCTACACCTTC. The chain employs TRBV27 and TRBJ1-2; possible D gene TRBD1, 6 bases. With 4 bases removed from V and 4 bases from J, the gap between germline ends came to 16 bases. CDR1 is MNHEY and CDR2 is SMNVEV in the germline V gene (reference sequence). The length of the CDR3 is 15 residues.

This clone showed up just a few times. The chain employs TRBV5-4 and TRBJ2-3; the match to TRBD1 covers 12 bases. The CDR3 spans 15 residues. The V segment lost 5 bases and the J segment 5 bases; nucleotides outside the gene matches: 6. CDR1 is SGHNT and CDR2 is YYREEE in the germline V gene (reference sequence). Written as DNA, the CDR3 is TGTGCCAGCAGAGCCGGGACAGGGGGCGGAGATACGCAGTATTTT. It encodes CASRAGTGGGDTQYF.

This rearrangement joins TRBV7-9 to TRBJ2-3, with TRBD2 as a possible D gene (6 bases). The germline CDR1 and CDR2 sequences are SEHNR and FQNEAQ (reference sequence). CDR3 length: 12 amino acids. V was clipped by 5 bases and J by 8 bases, with 11 bases between them. CDR3 coding DNA: TGTGCCAGCAGCGAAGGGACTGGTACGCAGTATTTT. Its translation: CASSEGTGTQYF.

This chain links TRBV27 with TRBJ2-7, with D tentatively TRBD1 (6 bases). CDR1 and CDR2 (germline): MNHEY, SMNVEV (reference sequence). The germline V and J ends were trimmed by 3 bases and 4 bases, with 10 bases remaining between them. The CDR3 spans 13 residues. The CDR3 DNA reads TGTGCCAGCAGTTTCGTCCAGGGGTACGAGCAGTACTTC. Protein: CASSFVQGYEQYF.

The V call is TRBV7-2, the J call TRBJ2-5, with 8 bases aligning to TRBD2. The CDR3 covers 14 residues. Germline CDR1 SGHTA, CDR2 FQGNSA. Germline trimming cut 9 bases from V and 2 bases from J; bases unmatched to any gene: 8. The CDR3 region has the DNA TGTGCCAGTCTGATAGCGGGGTTACAAGAGACCCAGTACTTC. Translation: CASLIAGLQETQYF. The whole variable domain, filled in from reference TRBV7-2 and TRBJ2-5, reads GAGVSQSPSNKVTEKGKDVELRCDPISGHTALYWYRQSLGQGLEFLIYFQGNSAPDKSGLPSDRFSAERTGGSVSTLTIQRTQQEDSAVYLCASLIAGLQETQYFGPGTRLLVL.

The rearrangement uses TRBV11-3 and TRBJ1-2; D ambiguous. Germline V CDR1 and CDR2: SGHNT, YENEEA. V lost 2 bases and J lost 0, with 19 bases in between. The CDR3 runs 18 residues. The CDR3 is CASSLTPRVSNPNYGYTF. The CDR3 DNA reads as TGTGCCAGCAGCTTAACCCCGCGGGTCTCTAATCCTAACTATGGCTACACCTTC.

The gene calls are TRBV7-2 and TRBJ2-6; D is perhaps TRBD2 (7 bases). The CDR3 contains 14 residues. V gave up 11 bases and J gave up 2 bases, with 13 bases separating them. CDR1 and CDR2 (germline): SGHTA, FQGNSA. CDR3 protein: CALGGLTGANVLTF. In nucleotides, the CDR3 is TGTGCCCTCGGGGGGCTCACTGGGGCCAACGTCCTGACTTTC.

This clone was found once. The chain combines TRBV5-6 with TRBJ2-7; the D is unclear. The V end lost 4 bases, the J end lost 2 bases, and 19 bases lay between the germline ends. The CDR3 is 16 amino acids. Germline V gene lookup returns CDR1 SGHDT and CDR2 YYEEEE. The DNA of the CDR3 is TGTGCCAGCAGCCGCTTTATACCGCACAGACCCTACGAGCAGTACTTC. Translated: CASSRFIPHRPYEQYF.